A selection of T cell receptor beta chains follows, all from one sample in a study of glioma-infiltrating T cells. From the multiplex PCR reads, TCRdb called clonotypes with MiXCR, one entry per CDR3 protein. The sample has about 410,000 distinct CDR3 sequences; 41% are singletons. Sequencing input: glioma tissue, nonneoplastic brain tissue, or PBMCs (not recorded which). The receptors shown here come from a human donor with low-grade glioma or glioblastoma, undergoing nonglioma brain surgery, or in good health (not recorded which). Both conserved end residues are part of each CDR3. The D gene is left open where the match is weak. Size tells how often a clone was seen (once, few, many) or the class of an expanded clone, and some rows leave it out.

size: few; V: TRBV28; D: TRBD1; J: TRBJ2-2; CDR3: CASRVPGTGRTGELFF; DNA: TGTGCCAGCAGGGTCCCCGGGACAGGGCGCACCGGGGAGCTGTTTTTT
size: NA; V: TRBV19; D: NA; J: TRBJ2-1; CDR3: CASSNPAEVDEQFF; DNA: TGTGCCAGTAGTAACCCTGCAGAGGTCGATGAGCAGTTCTTC
size: NA; V: TRBV7-8; D: TRBD1; J: TRBJ2-1; CDR3: CASSTPGQGFYNEQFF; DNA: TGTGCCAGCAGCACCCCGGGACAGGGATTCTACAATGAGCAGTTCTTC
size: NA; V: TRBV19; D: TRBD2; J: TRBJ2-7; CDR3: CASSSGTSGYYEQYF; DNA: TGTGCCAGTAGTTCGGGGACTAGCGGATACTACGAGCAGTACTTC
size: few; V: TRBV7-2; D: NA; J: TRBJ1-5; CDR3: CASSLRPSGITRNQPQHF; DNA: TGTGCCAGCAGCTTACGTCCTTCAGGTATTACCCGCAATCAGCCCCAGCATTTT
size: NA; V: TRBV14; D: NA; J: TRBJ2-7; CDR3: CASSQVLVEQYF; DNA: TGTGCCAGCAGCCAAGTTTTGGTCGAGCAGTACTTC
size: NA; V: TRBV24-1; D: TRBD2; J: TRBJ2-1; CDR3: CATSDPSGSSYNEQFF; DNA: TGTGCCACCAGTGATCCTAGCGGGAGCTCCTACAATGAGCAGTTCTTC
size: few; V: TRBV11-2; D: NA; J: TRBJ1-2; CDR3: CASSFGGRYGYTF; DNA: TGTGCCAGCAGCTTCGGGGGTCGCTATGGCTACACCTTC
size: NA; V: TRBV20-1; D: TRBD1; J: TRBJ2-2; CDR3: CSARELTGTVTGELFF; DNA: TGCAGTGCTAGAGAACTTACCGGGACAGTGACCGGGGAGCTGTTTTTT
size: many; V: TRBV27; D: NA; J: TRBJ2-7; CDR3: CASSFYRGGYEQYF; DNA: TGTGCCAGCAGTTTTTACAGGGGAGGGTACGAGCAGTACTTC
size: NA; V: TRBV6-1; D: NA; J: TRBJ2-5; CDR3: CASSEGAQTYQETQYF; DNA: TGTGCCAGCAGTGAGGGAGCACAGACGTACCAAGAGACCCAGTACTTC
size: NA; V: TRBV28; D: NA; J: TRBJ2-1; CDR3: CVSSFGWSLGNEQFF; DNA: TGTGTCAGCAGTTTCGGGTGGTCTTTGGGCAATGAGCAGTTCTTC
size: once; V: TRBV28; D: TRBD1; J: TRBJ1-2; CDR3: CASSLIYLGGDGCTF; DNA: TGTGCCAGCAGTCTCATCTATTTAGGGGGCGATGGCTGCACCTTC
size: NA; V: TRBV28; D: TRBD2; J: TRBJ2-7; CDR3: CASGFTTSGSAYEQYF; DNA: TGTGCCAGCGGTTTCACGACTAGCGGGAGCGCCTACGAGCAGTACTTC
size: few; V: TRBV27; D: NA; J: TRBJ2-5; CDR3: CASSSQGTETQYF; DNA: TGTGCCAGCAGTTCCCAGGGAACCGAGACCCAGTACTTC
size: NA; V: TRBV29-1; D: TRBD1; J: TRBJ1-5; CDR3: CNGQGFSNQPQHF; DNA: TGCAACGGACAGGGTTTCAGCAATCAGCCCCAGCATTTT
size: many; V: TRBV27; D: NA; J: TRBJ2-1; CDR3: CASSSIAFSSYNEQFF; DNA: TGTGCCAGCAGTTCAATAGCGTTCAGCTCCTACAATGAGCAGTTCTTC
size: NA; V: TRBV2; D: TRBD1; J: TRBJ2-7; CDR3: CASSTDLGTGDYEQYF; DNA: TGTGCCAGCAGTACCGATCTGGGGACAGGGGATTACGAGCAGTACTTC
size: NA; V: TRBV6-6; D: TRBD2; J: TRBJ2-3; CDR3: CASSYSAGGPTDTQYF; DNA: TGTGCCAGCAGTTACTCGGCGGGAGGGCCCACAGATACGCAGTATTTT
size: once; V: TRBV20-1; D: NA; J: TRBJ1-5; CDR3: CSARQGSQPKHF; DNA: TGCAGTGCTAGACAGGGTTCCCAGCCCAAGCATTTT
size: NA; V: TRBV5-5; D: NA; J: TRBJ2-1; CDR3: CASSLVFEQFF; DNA: TGTGCCAGCAGCTTGGTTTTTGAGCAGTTCTTC
size: many; V: TRBV20-1; D: NA; J: TRBJ2-4; CDR3: CSAPGTGLENIQYF; DNA: TGCAGTGCCCCAGGGACCGGCCTCGAAAACATTCAGTACTTC
size: NA; V: TRBV25-1; D: TRBD1; J: TRBJ2-3; CDR3: CASSDHRDRGNTDTQYF; DNA: TGTGCCAGCAGTGATCACCGGGACAGGGGCAACACAGATACGCAGTATTTT
size: NA; V: TRBV5-4; D: TRBD1; J: TRBJ2-3; CDR3: CASSLNAGTERDTQYF; DNA: TGTGCCAGCAGCTTGAATGCCGGGACAGAGAGAGATACGCAGTATTTT
size: NA; V: TRBV28; D: NA; J: TRBJ1-1; CDR3: CASSFFGGRNTEAFF; DNA: TGTGCCAGCAGTTTCTTCGGAGGAAGGAACACTGAAGCTTTCTTT
size: few; V: TRBV20-1; D: NA; J: TRBJ2-4; CDR3: CSASYRLLAKNIQYF; DNA: TGCAGTGCTAGTTACAGGCTGCTAGCCAAAAACATTCAGTACTTC
size: NA; V: TRBV20-1; D: NA; J: TRBJ1-3; CDR3: CSAYPLPDSGNTIYF; DNA: TGCAGTGCTTACCCTCTTCCAGACTCTGGAAACACCATATATTTT